Described below is a single T cell receptor (beta chain) sequence and its context. This clonotype came up many times. Its antigen target is currently unknown. Base qualities are not recorded, but no much larger clone differs from it by a single base. This record belongs to a study of identical twins (dated by TCRdb to about 2016). Regarding the complete study: The study deep-sequenced TCR alpha and beta repertoires from monozygotic twins, unrelated adults of various ages and cord blood to test whether fetal clonotypes persist. To rule out contamination, the twin experiments were replicated at different times with different library preparation protocols. The full study reports these points: Fewer insertions were carried by abundant cord blood beta clonotypes, a similar but weaker trend appeared in young adult naive repertoires, and no such trend appeared in memory repertoires. In monozygotic twins, recombination models systematically underestimated out-of-frame TCR alpha sharing, but the models matched the sharing seen between unrelated individuals. Invariant T cells such as MAIT and iNKT could partly confound zero-insertion analyses, although diverse VJ usage argued against such confounding for most clonotypes. Out-of-frame TCR alpha sequences shared between twins showed an excess of low generation-probability sequences compared with coincidental sharing between unrelated individuals. Excess twin sharing in beta out-of-frame sequences was weaker because fewer shared sequences lowered the signal-to-noise ratio. Because the same donors could not be followed over many years, the conclusions depended on cross-sectional statistical analysis.

Library prep was done by 5' RACE. TCRdb lists the instrument as Illumina HiSeq 2000. Template switching introduced a universal primer binding site; the final cDNA contained a unique molecular identifier, enabling accurate counting of TCR cDNA molecules. Specific primers in the conserved constant-segment region were used to synthesize first-strand cDNA for the TCR alpha and beta chains. To control for contamination, each cDNA library was double barcoded with a SMART-Mk sample barcode plus Illumina barcodes. Two successive PCR steps introduced TruSeq adapter sequences along with Illumina sample barcodes. TCR alpha and beta cDNA libraries were sequenced on the Illumina HiSeq platform with custom primers. On the study's bioinformatics: Unique molecular identifiers were extracted from raw reads with MiGEC, and CDR3 positions were determined with MiXCR. Recombination models were inferred per individual with the repgenHMM and IGoR tools using an EM algorithm. The tcR package in R was used for shared clonotype analysis, with sharing normalized by the product of cloneset sizes. Out-of-frame nonproductive sequences were analyzed to study raw recombination free of thymic and clonal selection effects. Through fastp at Q25 and MiXCR, TCRdb rebuilt clones from the public reads, retaining in-frame beta chains. Identical CDR3 proteins give one entry, which carries the most common genes and DNA. TCRdb, not the authors, supplied the V and J calls. Counted in this sample were approximately 690,000 distinct CDR3 sequences; around 5.7% of them appeared once. The ten largest clones represent roughly 2% of the sample.

Every donor was a healthy Caucasian. Three unrelated non-twin adults were additionally sequenced: a male aged 18 to 30, a male aged 50 to 59 and a female aged 50 to 59. Using Miltenyi CD45RO+ enrichment and human naive T-cell isolation kits, memory (CD45RO+) and naive T cells were isolated from PBMC. From a lookup of the germline V gene, CDR1 and CDR2 are SQVTM and ANQGSEA. Between the V and J ends, shortened by 0 bases and 3 bases respectively, the junction contains 11 bases. Inclusive of the bounding cysteine and phenylalanine, the CDR3 is 14 residues long. The retained sequence is limited to the CDR3, 42 bases, with the frame set at the first base.

The rearrangement joined TRBV29-1 to TRBJ1-1, and perhaps TRBD1 as D gene, on 5 matching bases. The source of this sequence is a man between 18 and 29 years old in good health. Sequences were obtained from naive T cells sorted from blood. The cell subset or site label of this sample denotes: cells isolated with a human naive T-cell isolation kit. The CDR3 region has the sequence CSVEDWGSYTEAFF. The nucleotide sequence reads TGCAGCGTTGAAGATTGGGGCAGTTACACTGAAGCTTTCTTT.